The 13 T cell receptor beta chains below were found in one sample sequenced in a study of Ad26.COV2.S vaccination and SARS-CoV-2 variants. Measured with immunoSEQ multiplex PCR; TCRdb has only the in-frame clones, and not every one. In the table there are 300,000 to 350,000 clones, less than 90% of which are singletons. Treatment denoted: roughly 18 received Ad26.COV2.S at low or high dose, single or two shots; roughly five received placebo; per-sample allocation not given. Day 63 after the first vaccine or placebo injection was the time point for sampling. Sample: peripheral blood, taken in a trial of Ad26.COV2.S vaccine versus placebo. Receptors originate from a person between 18 and 65 years old who received the Ad26.COV2.S COVID-19 vaccine or a placebo.

This sequence joins TRBV24-1 and TRBJ2-3; 7 nucleotides match TRBD2. The length of the CDR3 is 14 residues. Unmatched junction bases numbered 1, after V lost 5 bases and J lost 0 bases. The germline CDR1 and CDR2 sequences are KGHDR and SFDVKD. For the CDR3, the DNA is TGTGCCACCAGTGGGCGGGGGAGCACAGATACGCAGTATTTT. It specifies CATSGRGSTDTQYF.

The chain recombines TRBV7-2 with TRBJ1-3, with TRBD1 matching 8 bases. This CDR3 is 15 amino acids long. The trim removed 3 bases at V and 2 bases at J, leaving 3 bases unmatched. Looked up from germline, CDR1 is SGHTA and CDR2 is FQGNSA. In DNA, the CDR3 is TGTGCCAGCAGCTTGAAACAGGGGGCTGGAAACACCATATATTTT. Residues: CASSLKQGAGNTIYF.

The V gene is TRBV9, the J gene TRBJ2-7, with D perhaps matching TRBD1 (6 bases). Trimming took 2 bases from V and 6 from J, leaving 15 bases between them. The germline CDR1 and CDR2 sequences are SGDLS and YYNGEE. The CDR3 is 14 residues long. In DNA form, the CDR3 reads TGTGCCAGCAGCGTCACAGGTTTCAGGGGCGAGCAGTACTTC. Translating gives CASSVTGFRGEQYF. Filled out from reference TRBV9 and TRBJ2-7, the complete variable domain reads DSGVTQTPKHLITATGQRVTLRCSPRSGDLSVYWYQQSLDQGLQFLIQYYNGEERAKGNILERFSAQQFPDLHSELNLSSLELGDSALYFCASSVTGFRGEQYFGPGTRLTVT.

The V gene is TRBV30, the J gene TRBJ1-2; D remains ambiguous. V was pared by 0 bases and J by 4 bases, with 15 bases between. Germline V gene sequence: CDR1 GTSNPN, CDR2 SVGIG (reference sequence). This CDR3 has 15 amino acids. The CDR3 region has the DNA TGTGCCTGGAGTGTCCGTTCCCGGGCAACCTATGGCTACACCTTC. As protein: CAWSVRSRATYGYTF.

CDR3 nucleotide sequence: TGTGCCAGCAGTCCCGGACAGCCTGAAAAACTGTTTTTT. Translation gives CASSPGQPEKLFF. The chain couples TRBV12-3 or TRBV12-4 to TRBJ1-4; the D gene is possibly TRBD1 (6 bases). CDR3 length equals 13 residues. Trimming left V 5 bases short and J 7 bases short, with 11 bases between.

The chain has TRBV5-1 and TRBJ2-1, with 7 bases lining up with TRBD2. V was pared by 0 bases and J by 7 bases, with 7 bases of the junction left unmatched. Germline V gene lookup returns CDR1 SGHRS and CDR2 YFSETQ. This CDR3 contains 15 residues. CDR3 region: CASSLEVGGRNEQFF. CDR3 in DNA: TGCGCCAGCAGCTTGGAGGTCGGGGGGAGGAATGAGCAGTTCTTC. Full variable domain (remainder filled in from reference TRBV5-1 and TRBJ2-1): KAGVTQTPRYLIKTRGQQVTLSCSPISGHRSVSWYQQTPGQGLQFLFEYFSETQRNKGNFPGRFSGRQFSNSRSEMNVSTLELGDSALYLCASSLEVGGRNEQFFGPGTRLTVL.

The gene calls are TRBV5-4 and TRBJ2-5, with TRBD2 identical over 16 bases. CDR1 SGHNT and CDR2 YYREEE come from the germline V gene (reference sequence). The CDR3 length is 17 residues. V dropped 3 bases and J dropped 4; count of bases not matched to a gene: 6. The CDR3 coding sequence is TGTGCCAGCAGCTCGGGACTAGCGGGAGGGCCGGGAGAGACCCAGTACTTC. The encoded protein is CASSSGLAGGPGETQYF.

The chain links TRBV6-5 to TRBJ2-6; D unclear. Trimming cost V 8 bases and J 2 bases, with 13 bases left between them. CDR1 is MNHEY, CDR2 SVGAGI, per germline. The CDR3 loop spans 15 amino acids. In nucleotides, the CDR3 is TGTGCCAGCCGGTTAGGGATAACTGGGGCCAACGTCCTGACTTTC. Amino acid sequence: CASRLGITGANVLTF.

The chain recombines TRBV11-2 with TRBJ2-7; 7 bases agree with TRBD1. The germline gives CDR1 SGHAT, CDR2 FQNNGV. Germline trimming cut 5 bases from V and 2 bases from J; bases unmatched to any gene: 9. This CDR3 comprises 15 residues. CDR3 in amino acids: CASSNPNRGAYEQYF. DNA for the CDR3: TGTGCCAGCAGCAACCCGAACAGGGGTGCCTACGAGCAGTACTTC.

This clone was recorded only once. The chain recombines TRBV24-1 with TRBJ2-1, with 8 bases matching TRBD2. Germline CDR1 reads KGHDR; CDR2 reads SFDVKD. This CDR3 comprises 14 residues. V trimming: 1 base; J trimming: 6 bases; junction bases outside the gene matches: 1. In DNA form, the CDR3 reads TGTGCCACCAGTGATTTTACTAGCGGCAATGAGCAGTTCTTC. The encoded protein is CATSDFTSGNEQFF.

The V gene is TRBV5-6, the J gene TRBJ1-2; 8 positions match TRBD1. Germline V gene data show CDR1 as SGHDT and CDR2 as YYEEEE. V gave up 2 bases and J gave up 6 bases; unmatched junction bases: 6. CDR3 size: 14 residues. The CDR3 loop reads CASSLGRGLDGYTF. CDR3 bases: TGTGCCAGCAGCTTAGGCAGGGGGCTAGATGGCTACACCTTC.

The chain links TRBV3-1 (or the pseudogene TRBV3-2) to TRBJ2-5, with D unclear. The germline CDR1 and CDR2 sequences are LGHDT and YNNKEL (reference sequence). The CDR3 is made up of 14 amino acids. V was pared by 1 base and J by 1 base, with 7 bases between. CDR3 sequence (DNA): TGTGCCAGCAGCCAAGGAGCCGGCCAAGAGACCCAGTACTTC. The encoded protein is CASSQGAGQETQYF.

This chain links TRBV5-1 with TRBJ2-3, with 8 nucleotides matching TRBD1. The ends lost 4 bases at V and 1 base at J; junction bases unmatched: 8. This CDR3 region has 16 residues. The germline V gene encodes CDR1 SGHRS and CDR2 YFSETQ. The CDR3 DNA reads as TGCGCCAGCAGCGGACTGACAGGGGCGCGCACAGATACGCAGTATTTT. Translation: CASSGLTGARTDTQYF.